This record looks at one T cell receptor beta chain sequence and its context. The antigen remains undetermined. Germline V gene lookup returns CDR1 SGHTA and CDR2 FQGNSA. The length of the CDR3 is 14 residues. Deletions cut 2 bases from V and 5 bases from J, with 10 bases between. This record belongs to a study of T-cell memory formation after mild COVID-19. Study as a whole: TCR clusters were mostly donor specific. Study observations and caveats: From day 15 to 85, contracting clones were balanced between CD4 and CD8, whereas later expanders leaned toward CD4+.

TCRdb ran MiXCR on the 5' RACE reads and lists one entry per CDR3 protein. Of 250,000 to 350,000 distinct CDR3 sequences in the sample, roughly 13% were seen once. The sample was PBMCs or a T cell subset sorted from them (not recorded which). The V gene is TRBV7-2, the J gene TRBJ2-1; possibly TRBD1 for D (5 bases). This TCR derives from a man aged 18 to 30 who had mild COVID-19 (a few samples of this study predate the infection). Cell type and time point are not known. CDR3 loop: CASSLRGDDNEQFF. CDR3 DNA: TGTGCCAGCAGCTTAAGGGGCGACGACAATGAGCAGTTCTTC.